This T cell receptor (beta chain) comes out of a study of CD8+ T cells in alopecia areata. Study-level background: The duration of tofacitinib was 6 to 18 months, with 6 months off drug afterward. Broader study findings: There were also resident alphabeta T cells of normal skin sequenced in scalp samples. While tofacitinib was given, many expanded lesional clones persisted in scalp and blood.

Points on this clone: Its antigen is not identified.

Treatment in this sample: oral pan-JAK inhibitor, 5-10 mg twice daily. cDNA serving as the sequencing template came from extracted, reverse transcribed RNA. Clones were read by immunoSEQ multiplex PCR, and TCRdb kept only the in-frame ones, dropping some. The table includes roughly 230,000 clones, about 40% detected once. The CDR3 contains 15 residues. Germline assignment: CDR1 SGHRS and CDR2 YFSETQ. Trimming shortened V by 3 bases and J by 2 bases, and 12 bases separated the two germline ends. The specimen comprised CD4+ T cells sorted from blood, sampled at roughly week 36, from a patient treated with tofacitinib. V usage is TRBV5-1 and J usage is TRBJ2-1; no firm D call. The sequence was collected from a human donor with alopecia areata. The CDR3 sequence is CASSSDMVTYNEQFF. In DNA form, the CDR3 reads TGCGCCAGCAGCTCGGATATGGTCACCTACAATGAGCAGTTCTTC.